This record looks at one T cell receptor (beta chain) sequence and its context. No antigen is known for it. This sample is drawn from a study of CD8 T cells in ankylosing spondylitis. Study-wide results and caveats: A TCR beta motif of roughly eight highly homologous variants seemed to mark ankylosing spondylitis blood.

Quantitative 5'-RACE with molecular barcodes produced the TCR beta libraries. TCRdb passed the 5' RACE reads through MiXCR, listing each CDR3 protein once. The table records some 120,000 distinct CDR3 sequences, roughly an eighth of them present only once. The V gene's germline CDR1 is MDHEN and CDR2 SYDVKM. After removal of 5 bases from V and 10 bases from J, the junction contained 13 bases not matched to a gene. CDR3 length: 15 residues. The sequence derives from a female donor with ankylosing spondylitis or in good health (not recorded which). This sequence joins TRBV28 and TRBJ2-3; 9 bases are a match to TRBD1. Sequenced: blood, either unsorted or a sorted T cell fraction (not recorded which). The CDR3 DNA reads as TGTGCCAGCAGTCCCCCTGGGACAGGGACTAATGCGCAGTATTTT. Amino acids: CASSPPGTGTNAQYF.